Sequencing of this T cell receptor (beta chain) was carried out in a study of T cells after yellow fever vaccination. Study information: The authors prepared low-cell-number fractions using SMART-Seq v4 Ultra Low Input. Study-wide findings and caveats: Clonotypes shared by both compartments, CD4 and CD8, made up a small share. At under 98% for CD4 and about 88% for CD8, most primary-vaccination clones showed up again after the booster.

This clonotype has a handful of counts. What it binds is not known. The germline V gene encodes CDR1 SGHRS and CDR2 YFSETQ. CDR3 size: 14 residues. Deletions cut 4 bases from V and 6 bases from J, with 13 bases between. 5'RACE template switching produced TCR cDNA carrying a universal primer site and UMIs. TCRdb reanalysed the 5' RACE reads using MiXCR and keeps one entry per CDR3 protein. The repertoire holds about 400,000 distinct CDR3 sequences, with 6.2% as singletons. This TCR derives from a man aged 25-45 years who received the YFV17D yellow fever vaccine. J is TRBJ2-2 and V is TRBV5-1, with D perhaps TRBD2 (6 bases). Here the sequenced sample was PBMCs, taken 5 days after the yellow fever booster vaccination. The chain's CDR3 is CASSPRTSPGELFF. In nucleotides, the CDR3 is TGCGCCAGCAGCCCCAGAACTAGCCCCGGGGAGCTGTTTTTT.